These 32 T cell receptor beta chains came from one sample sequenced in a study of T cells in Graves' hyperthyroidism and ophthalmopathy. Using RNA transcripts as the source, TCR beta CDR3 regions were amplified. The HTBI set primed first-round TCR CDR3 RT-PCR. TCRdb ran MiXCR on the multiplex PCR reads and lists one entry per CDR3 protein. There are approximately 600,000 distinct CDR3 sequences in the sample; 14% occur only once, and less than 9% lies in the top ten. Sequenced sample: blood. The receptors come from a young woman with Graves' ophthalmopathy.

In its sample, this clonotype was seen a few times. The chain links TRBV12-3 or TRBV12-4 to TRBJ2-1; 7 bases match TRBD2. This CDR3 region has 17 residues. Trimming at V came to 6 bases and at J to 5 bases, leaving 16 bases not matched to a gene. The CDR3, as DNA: TGTGCCAGCAGGATATACAGTCGGCGGGAGCTCAACAATGAGCAGTTCTTC. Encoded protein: CASRIYSRRELNNEQFF.

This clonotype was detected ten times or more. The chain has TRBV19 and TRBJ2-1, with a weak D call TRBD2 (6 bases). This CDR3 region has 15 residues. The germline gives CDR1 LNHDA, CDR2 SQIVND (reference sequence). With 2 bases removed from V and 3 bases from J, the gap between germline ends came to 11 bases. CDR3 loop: CASSIKGRIYNEQFF. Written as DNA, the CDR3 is TGTGCCAGTAGTATAAAAGGGAGGATCTACAATGAGCAGTTCTTC.

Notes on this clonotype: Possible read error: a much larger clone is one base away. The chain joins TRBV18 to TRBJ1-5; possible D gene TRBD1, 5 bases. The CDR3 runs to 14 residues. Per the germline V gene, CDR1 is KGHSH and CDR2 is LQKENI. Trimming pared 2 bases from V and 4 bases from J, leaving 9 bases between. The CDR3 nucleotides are TGTGCCAGCTCACCATCGCGGGGGAATCAGCCCCAGCATTTT. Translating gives CASSPSRGNQPQHF.

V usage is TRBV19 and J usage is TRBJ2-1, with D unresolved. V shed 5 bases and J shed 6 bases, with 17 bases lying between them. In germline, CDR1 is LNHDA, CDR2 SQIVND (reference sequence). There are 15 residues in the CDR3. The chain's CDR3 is CASSGSPGDLNEQFF. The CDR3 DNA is TGTGCCAGTAGTGGGTCCCCAGGAGACCTCAATGAGCAGTTCTTC.

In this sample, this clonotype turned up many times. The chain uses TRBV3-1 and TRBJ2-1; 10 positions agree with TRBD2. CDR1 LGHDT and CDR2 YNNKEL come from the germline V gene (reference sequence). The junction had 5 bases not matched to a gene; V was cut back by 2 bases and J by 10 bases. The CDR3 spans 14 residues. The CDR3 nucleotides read TGTGCCAGCAGCCAACTAGCGGGAGAGAGAGAGCAGTTCTTC. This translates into CASSQLAGEREQFF.

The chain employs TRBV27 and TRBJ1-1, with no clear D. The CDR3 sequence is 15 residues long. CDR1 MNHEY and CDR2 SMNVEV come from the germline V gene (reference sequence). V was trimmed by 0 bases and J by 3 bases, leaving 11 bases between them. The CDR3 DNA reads TGTGCCAGCAGTTTATCGTGGTCCGGGGACACTGAAGCTTTCTTT. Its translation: CASSLSWSGDTEAFF.

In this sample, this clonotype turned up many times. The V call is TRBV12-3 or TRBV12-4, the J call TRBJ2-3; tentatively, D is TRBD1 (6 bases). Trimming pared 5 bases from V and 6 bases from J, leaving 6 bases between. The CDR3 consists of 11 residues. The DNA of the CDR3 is TGTGCCAGCAGTCAGGGGGATACGCAGTATTTT. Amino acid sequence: CASSQGDTQYF.

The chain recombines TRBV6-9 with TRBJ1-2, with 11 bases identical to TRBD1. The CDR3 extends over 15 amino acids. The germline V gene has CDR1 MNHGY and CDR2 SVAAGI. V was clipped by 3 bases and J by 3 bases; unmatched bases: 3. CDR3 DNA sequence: TGTGCCAGCAGTTACGGGACAGGGGGTCACTATGGCTACACCTTC. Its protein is CASSYGTGGHYGYTF.

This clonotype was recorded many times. The CDR3 loop reads CAIWSGEHGYTF. The CDR3 coding sequence is TGTGCCATTTGGTCAGGGGAACATGGCTACACCTTC. The V and J genes are TRBV6-1 and TRBJ1-2; possible D gene TRBD1, 6 bases. The CDR3 consists of 12 residues. The germline V gene encodes CDR1 MNHNS and CDR2 SASEGT. Trimming cost V 10 bases and J 6 bases, with 15 bases left between them.

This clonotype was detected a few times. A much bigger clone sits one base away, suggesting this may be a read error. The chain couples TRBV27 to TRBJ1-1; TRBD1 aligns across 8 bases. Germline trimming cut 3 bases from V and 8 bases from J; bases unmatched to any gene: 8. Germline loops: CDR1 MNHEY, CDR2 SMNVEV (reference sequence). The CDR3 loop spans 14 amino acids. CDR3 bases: TGTGCCAGCAGTTTTGGGACAGGCGAGAGGGAAGCTTTCTTT. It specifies CASSFGTGEREAFF.

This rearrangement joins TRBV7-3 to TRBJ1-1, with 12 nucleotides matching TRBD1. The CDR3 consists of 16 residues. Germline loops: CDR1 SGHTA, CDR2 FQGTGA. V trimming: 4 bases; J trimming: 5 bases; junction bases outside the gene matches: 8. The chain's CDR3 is CASSSGDRGRGTEAFF. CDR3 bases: TGTGCCAGCAGCTCAGGGGACAGGGGGCGGGGGACTGAAGCTTTCTTT. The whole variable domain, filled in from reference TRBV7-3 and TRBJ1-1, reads GAGVSQTPSNKVTEKGKYVELRCDPISGHTALYWYRQSLGQGPEFLIYFQGTGAADDSGLPNDRFFAVRPEGSVSTLKIQRTERGDSAVYLCASSSGDRGRGTEAFFGQGTRLTVV.

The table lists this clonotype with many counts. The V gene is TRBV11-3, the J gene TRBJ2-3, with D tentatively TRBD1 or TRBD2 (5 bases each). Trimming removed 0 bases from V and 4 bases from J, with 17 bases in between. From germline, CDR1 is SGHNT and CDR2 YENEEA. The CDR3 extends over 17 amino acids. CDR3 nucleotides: TGTGCCAGCAGCTTAGATCGACGGGACCGCCGCTCAGATACGCAGTATTTT. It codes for CASSLDRRDRRSDTQYF.

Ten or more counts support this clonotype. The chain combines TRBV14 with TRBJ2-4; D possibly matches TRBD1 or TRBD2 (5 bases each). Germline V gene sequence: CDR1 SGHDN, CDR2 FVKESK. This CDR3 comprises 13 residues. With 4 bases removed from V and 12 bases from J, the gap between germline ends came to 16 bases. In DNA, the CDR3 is TGTGCCAGCAGCCGAATCGCTTCGGGGCATCAGTACTTC. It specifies CASSRIASGHQYF.

CDR3 in amino acids: CASSLRGGLNYGYTF. CDR3 bases: TGTGCCAGCAGCTTAAGGGGAGGACTTAACTATGGCTACACCTTC. The V gene is TRBV13, the J gene TRBJ1-2, with a possible D match to TRBD1 (5 bases). The CDR3 sequence is 15 residues long. Germline V lookup: CDR1 PRHDT, CDR2 FYEKMQ (reference sequence). Trimming took off 2 bases at V and 1 base at J, with 11 bases between the two ends.

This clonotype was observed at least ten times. The chain's CDR3 is CSARDATTRTGYHEQYF. In DNA form, the CDR3 reads TGCAGTGCTAGAGACGCAACAACCCGAACAGGGTACCACGAGCAGTACTTC. The V gene is TRBV20-1, the J gene TRBJ2-7; D perhaps matches TRBD1 (6 bases). This CDR3 spans 17 amino acids. Between the trimmed V and J ends, which lost 0 bases and 5 bases, there was a span of 23 bases. Germline V CDR1 and CDR2: DFQATT, SNEGSKA (reference sequence).

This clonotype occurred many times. The CDR3 is CAISGDREAQYF. As DNA, the CDR3 is TGTGCCATCAGTGGGGACAGGGAGGCCCAGTACTTC. J is TRBJ2-5 and V is TRBV10-3, with 9 nucleotides matching TRBD1. Losses at the gene ends were 4 bases for V and 9 bases for J; bases not matched to a gene: 3. The germline CDR1 and CDR2 sequences are ENHRY and SYGVKD. The CDR3 totals 12 residues.

The CDR3 nucleotides read TGTGCCAGCAGTCACCCTCCGGGGCCTAGCGGGAGGGGATCTAGCACAGATACGCAGTATTTT. The encoded protein is CASSHPPGPSGRGSSTDTQYF. This sequence joins TRBV6-2 or TRBV6-3 and TRBJ2-3; 12 nucleotides agree with TRBD2. With 5 bases clipped from V and 0 bases from J, the junction kept 18 bases outside the gene matches. This CDR3 has 21 amino acids. Germline V lookup: CDR1 MNHEY, CDR2 SVGEGT.

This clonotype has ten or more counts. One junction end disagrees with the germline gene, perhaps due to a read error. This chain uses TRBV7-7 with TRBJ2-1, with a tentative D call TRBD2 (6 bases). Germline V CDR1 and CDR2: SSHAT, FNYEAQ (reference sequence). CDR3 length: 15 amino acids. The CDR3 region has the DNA TGTGCTAGCAGCTTATCTGGGAGGCCTAACAATGAGCAGTTCTTC. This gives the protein CASSLSGRPNNEQFF.

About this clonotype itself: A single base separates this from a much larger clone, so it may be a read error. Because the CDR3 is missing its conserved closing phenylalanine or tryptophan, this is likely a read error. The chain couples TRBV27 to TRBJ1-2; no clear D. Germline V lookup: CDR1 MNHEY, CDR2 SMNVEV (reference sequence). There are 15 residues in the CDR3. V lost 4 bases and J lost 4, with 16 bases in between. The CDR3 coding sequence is TGTGCCAGCAGTTCTTCCCTGAGAGGGAGCTATGGCTACACCCTC. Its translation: CASSSSLRGSYGYTL.

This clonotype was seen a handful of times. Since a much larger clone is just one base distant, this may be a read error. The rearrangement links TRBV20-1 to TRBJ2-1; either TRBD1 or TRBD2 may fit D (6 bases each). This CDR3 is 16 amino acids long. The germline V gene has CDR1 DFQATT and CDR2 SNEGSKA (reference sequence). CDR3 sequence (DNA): TGCAGTTCCCCCGGTATGGGGGGCGAGACCTACAATGAGCAGTCCTTC. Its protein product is CSSPGMGGETYNEQSF.

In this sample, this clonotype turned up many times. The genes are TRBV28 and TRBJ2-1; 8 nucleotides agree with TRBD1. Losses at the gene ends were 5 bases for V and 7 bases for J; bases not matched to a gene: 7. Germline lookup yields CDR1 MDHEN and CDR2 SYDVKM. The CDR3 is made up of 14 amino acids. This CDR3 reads CASSRTGRGNEQFF. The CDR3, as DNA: TGTGCCAGCAGTAGGACAGGGAGAGGAAATGAGCAGTTCTTC.

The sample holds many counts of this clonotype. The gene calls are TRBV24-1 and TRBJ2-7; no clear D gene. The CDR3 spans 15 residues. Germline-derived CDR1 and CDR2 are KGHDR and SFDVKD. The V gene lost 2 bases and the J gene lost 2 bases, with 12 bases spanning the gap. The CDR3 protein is CATSDSQDKTYEQYF. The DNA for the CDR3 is TGTGCCACCAGTGATTCGCAAGACAAAACCTACGAGCAGTACTTC.

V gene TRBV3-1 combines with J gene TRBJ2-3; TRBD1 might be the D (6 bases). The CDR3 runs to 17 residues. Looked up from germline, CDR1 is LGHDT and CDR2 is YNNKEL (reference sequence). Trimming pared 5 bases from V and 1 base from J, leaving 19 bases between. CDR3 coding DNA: TGTGCCAGCAGCATGCACGGGACACCCATTCGCACAGATACGCAGTATTTT. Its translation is CASSMHGTPIRTDTQYF.

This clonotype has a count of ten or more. CDR3 in amino acids: CSVGGGGYGYTF. The DNA of the CDR3 is TGCAGCGTTGGGGGTGGTGGCTATGGCTACACCTTC. The V gene is TRBV29-1, the J gene TRBJ1-2; D is uncertain. Germline CDR1 reads SQVTM; CDR2 reads ANQGSEA. There are 12 residues in the CDR3. V lost 4 bases and J 4 bases, leaving 10 bases between the germline ends.

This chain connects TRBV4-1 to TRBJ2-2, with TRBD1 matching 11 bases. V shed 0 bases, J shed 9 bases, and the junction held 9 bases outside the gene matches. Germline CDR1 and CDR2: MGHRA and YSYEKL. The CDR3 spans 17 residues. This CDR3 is CASSQEFYGQGARELFF. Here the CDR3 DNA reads TGCGCCAGCAGCCAAGAATTTTATGGACAGGGGGCTAGGGAGCTGTTTTTT.

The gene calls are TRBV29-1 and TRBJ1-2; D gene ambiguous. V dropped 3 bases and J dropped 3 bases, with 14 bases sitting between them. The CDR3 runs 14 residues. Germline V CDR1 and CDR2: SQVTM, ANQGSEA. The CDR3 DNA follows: TGCAGCGTTGAGGGATACCTAGTGCACTATGGCTACACCTTC. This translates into CSVEGYLVHYGYTF.

In DNA form, the CDR3 reads TGTGCCAGCAGCTTGGCCTCTAGCGGGAGGTCCCACGAGCAGTACTTC. This sequence encodes CASSLASSGRSHEQYF. The V call is TRBV5-4, the J call TRBJ2-7; TRBD2 matches 11 bases. Per the germline V gene, CDR1 is SGHNT and CDR2 is YYREEE (reference sequence). The CDR3 is made up of 16 amino acids. V dropped 0 bases and J dropped 5; count of bases not matched to a gene: 7.

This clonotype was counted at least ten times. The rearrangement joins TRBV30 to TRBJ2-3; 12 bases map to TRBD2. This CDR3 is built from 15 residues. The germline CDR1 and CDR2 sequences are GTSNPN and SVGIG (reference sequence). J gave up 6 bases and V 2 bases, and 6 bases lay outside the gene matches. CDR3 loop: CAWSWLAGGRDTQYF. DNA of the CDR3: TGTGCCTGGAGTTGGCTAGCGGGAGGGAGGGATACGCAGTATTTT.

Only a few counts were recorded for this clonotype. The CDR3 sequence is CASTIGTSGPYEQYF. CDR3 DNA: TGTGCCAGCACCATCGGGACTAGCGGGCCCTACGAGCAGTACTTC. The chain recombines TRBV28 with TRBJ2-7; TRBD2 matches at 12 bases. The ends lost 7 bases at V and 2 bases at J; junction bases unmatched: 6. Germline CDR1 reads MDHEN; CDR2 reads SYDVKM. This CDR3 is built from 15 residues.

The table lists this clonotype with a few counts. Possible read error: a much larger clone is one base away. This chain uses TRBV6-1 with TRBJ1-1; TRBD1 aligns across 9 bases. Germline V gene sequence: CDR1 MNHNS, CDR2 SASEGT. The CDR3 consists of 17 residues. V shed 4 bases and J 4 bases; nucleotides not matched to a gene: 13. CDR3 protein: CASSGGTGGNWATEAFF. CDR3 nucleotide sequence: TGTGCCAGCAGTGGGGGAACAGGGGGCAATTGGGCCACTGAAGCTTTCTTT.

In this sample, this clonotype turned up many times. DNA for the CDR3: TGTGCCAGCAGTCCGGACAGGTCCTACACTGAAGCTTTCTTT. Protein sequence: CASSPDRSYTEAFF. The V call is TRBV28, the J call TRBJ1-1; TRBD1 aligns across 7 bases. Germline lookup yields CDR1 MDHEN and CDR2 SYDVKM. The CDR3 length is 14 residues. The V segment lost 5 bases and the J segment 3 bases; nucleotides outside the gene matches: 6.

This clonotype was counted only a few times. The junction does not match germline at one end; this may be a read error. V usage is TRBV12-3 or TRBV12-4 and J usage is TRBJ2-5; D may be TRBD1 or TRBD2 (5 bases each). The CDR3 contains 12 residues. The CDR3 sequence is CASSLRGRRHDF. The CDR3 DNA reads TGTGCCAGCAGTTTGAGGGGCAGGCGCCACGACTTC.